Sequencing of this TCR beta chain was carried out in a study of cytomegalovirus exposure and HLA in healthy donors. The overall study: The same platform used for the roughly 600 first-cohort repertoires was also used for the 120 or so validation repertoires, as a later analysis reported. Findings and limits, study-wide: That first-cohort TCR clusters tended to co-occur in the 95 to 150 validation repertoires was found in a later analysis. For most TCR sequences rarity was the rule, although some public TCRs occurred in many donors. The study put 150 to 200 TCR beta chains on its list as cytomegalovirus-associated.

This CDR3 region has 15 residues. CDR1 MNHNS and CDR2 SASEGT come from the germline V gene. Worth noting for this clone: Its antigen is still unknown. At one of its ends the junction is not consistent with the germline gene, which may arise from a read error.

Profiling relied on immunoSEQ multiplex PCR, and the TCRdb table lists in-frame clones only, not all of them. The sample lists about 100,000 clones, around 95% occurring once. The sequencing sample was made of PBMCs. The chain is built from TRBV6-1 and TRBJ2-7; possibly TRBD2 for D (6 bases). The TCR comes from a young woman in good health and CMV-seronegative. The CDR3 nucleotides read TGTGCCAGCAGACAAGGGACTTCCAGCTCCTACGACCAGTACTTC. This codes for CASRQGTSSSYDQYF.